This TCR beta chain was retrieved from a study of OX40 agonist ivuxolimab in advanced cancers. Study background: Patients enrolled in dose escalation were diagnosed with hepatocellular carcinoma, melanoma, renal cell or head and neck cancer. Checkpoint inhibitors had been given previously to under 50% of patients.

Produced via immunoSEQ multiplex PCR; TCRdb's table is partial and in-frame only. The sample has around 82,000 clones, 85% to 90% seen once. A history of autoimmune disease or systemic immunosuppression excluded patients. Sample: CD4+ or CD8+ T cells sorted from blood, taken in a trial of the OX40 agonist ivuxolimab. This TCR derives from an adult with an advanced solid tumor such as melanoma, head and neck, liver or kidney cancer.

CDR3 sequence reads: CASSLPPGELFF. The CDR3 DNA reads TGCGCCAGCAGCTTACCTCCCGGGGAGCTGTTTTTT. The chain carries TRBV5-1 and TRBJ2-2; D unresolved. The CDR3 is made up of 12 amino acids. Trimming cost V 2 bases and J 6 bases, with 5 bases left between them. Germline values: CDR1 SGHRS, CDR2 YFSETQ.